A selection of T cell receptor beta chains follows, all from one sample in a study of cytomegalovirus exposure and HLA in healthy donors. Sequencing used immunoSEQ multiplex PCR; TCRdb keeps in-frame clones, though not all of them. Here the sample table reports approximately 110,000 clones. The specimen was PBMCs. Receptors originate from a man in his late teens or twenties in good health and CMV-seronegative. CDR3s include the opening cysteine and the closing phenylalanine or tryptophan.

>TRBV7-9|TRBJ2-1
CASRLVTTRGHEQFF
>TRBV4-1|TRBJ2-1
CASSPRVMDEQFF
>TRBV7-9|TRBJ2-3
CASSLGTSVDTQYF
>TRBV10-1|TRBJ2-7
CASSEYRVDEQYF
>TRBV6-5|TRBJ2-6
CATHSPTSGANVLTF
>TRBV28|TRBJ2-1
CASSPPLGSGIDNEQFF
>TRBV7-2|TRBJ2-2
CASSLTSGMVTGELFF
>TRBV2|TRBJ2-7
CASARGLAGALFSYEQYF
>TRBV30|TRBJ2-7
CAWSVNRVYEQYF
>TRBV6-6|TRBJ1-2
CASSSYGGDYGYTF
>TRBV18|TRBJ2-7
CASSPIQGVEQYF
>TRBV5-4|TRBJ2-3
CASSLVAGKADTQYF
>TRBV18|TRBJ2-7
CASSPIEGRPYEQYF
>TRBV9|TRBJ2-1
CASSAGGNSYNEQFF
>TRBV13|TRBJ1-1
CASSPDRVGLTEAFF
>TRBV18|TRBJ2-1
CASARTSYDNEQFF
>TRBV2|TRBJ1-5
CASQTGLSNQPQHF
>TRBV7-8|TRBJ1-3
CASSGRALSGNTIYF
>TRBV28|TRBJ1-2
CASSQRDRGYTF
>TRBV6-6|TRBJ1-3
CASSLSTGFSGNTIYF
>TRBV6-1|TRBJ2-1
CASILAGGNEQFF
>TRBV27|TRBJ1-4
CASRRQVGEKLFF
>TRBV25-1|-
CASSRDRGGYEQYF
>TRBV19|TRBJ2-7
CASSREVGAYEQYF
>TRBV7-2|TRBJ2-7
CASRGRGYEQYF
>TRBV9|TRBJ2-7
CASSASGIASSEQYF
>TRBV2|TRBJ2-3
CASSAGTVPSTDTQYF
>TRBV9|TRBJ1-2
CASSVTGMSIGYTF
>TRBV10-3|TRBJ2-7
CAISGSGQGTYEQYF
>TRBV30|TRBJ1-1
CAWISRWNTEAFF
>TRBV18|TRBJ2-1
CASSPILAGGHNEQFF
>TRBV28|TRBJ2-1
CASSPLTDEQFF
>TRBV28|TRBJ1-5
CASSLATGQIQPQHF
>TRBV4-1|TRBJ1-6
CASSQPGILNSPLHF
>TRBV19|TRBJ1-6
CASSIQQEFPTPLHF
>TRBV6-5|TRBJ1-1
CASTSQGIMNTEAFF
>TRBV29-1|TRBJ1-2
CSVEDQGARGQGGYTF
>TRBV6-1|TRBJ1-6
CASRRVGLPTLHF
>TRBV5-4|TRBJ1-2
CASSFSGSYGYTF
>TRBV5-6|TRBJ2-5
CASSLLARGQETQYF
>TRBV10-1|TRBJ2-2
CASSDTPAGELFF
>TRBV18|TRBJ2-5
CASSIGQGGIQETQYF
>TRBV9|TRBJ2-7
CASSPGLAGGGSYEQYF
>TRBV4-1|TRBJ2-1
CASSQDHSGGRGEQFF
>TRBV13|TRBJ2-1
CASSSPLQGISSIYNEQFF